This entry concerns a single T cell receptor (beta chain). Its antigen remains unknown. The source of the sample is a study of identical twins. CDR1 and CDR2 from the germline V gene are DFQATT and SNEGSKA (reference sequence). Losses at the gene ends were 5 bases for V and 4 bases for J; bases not matched to a gene: 21. CDR3 length: 18 amino acids. TCRdb reprocessed the 5' RACE reads via MiXCR and lists one record per CDR3 protein. The sample carries hundreds of thousands of distinct CDR3 sequences, 15% to 20% recorded once. General study results and limits: Invariant MAIT and iNKT cells may have partly biased zero-insertion analyses. Carriage of fewer insertions was seen in abundant cord blood beta clonotypes, whereas memory repertoires showed none. The study reached conclusions through statistical analysis that was cross-sectional, not following the same donors.

Another study also made use of these data, one on T cells expressing NK-cell markers. Per that paper: In 6 or 7 donors, dominant NKG2C+ clonotypes were roughly 1.0-8% of CD8+ T cells.

Sequenced: PBMCs. The receptor was derived from a woman aged 18-29 years in good health. The chain links TRBV20-1 to TRBJ1-2, with TRBD1 matching 8 bases. CDR3 amino acids: CSAPPPIHGQGATYGYTF. Written as DNA, the CDR3 is TGCAGTGCTCCTCCTCCGATTCATGGGCAGGGGGCGACCTATGGCTACACCTTC.